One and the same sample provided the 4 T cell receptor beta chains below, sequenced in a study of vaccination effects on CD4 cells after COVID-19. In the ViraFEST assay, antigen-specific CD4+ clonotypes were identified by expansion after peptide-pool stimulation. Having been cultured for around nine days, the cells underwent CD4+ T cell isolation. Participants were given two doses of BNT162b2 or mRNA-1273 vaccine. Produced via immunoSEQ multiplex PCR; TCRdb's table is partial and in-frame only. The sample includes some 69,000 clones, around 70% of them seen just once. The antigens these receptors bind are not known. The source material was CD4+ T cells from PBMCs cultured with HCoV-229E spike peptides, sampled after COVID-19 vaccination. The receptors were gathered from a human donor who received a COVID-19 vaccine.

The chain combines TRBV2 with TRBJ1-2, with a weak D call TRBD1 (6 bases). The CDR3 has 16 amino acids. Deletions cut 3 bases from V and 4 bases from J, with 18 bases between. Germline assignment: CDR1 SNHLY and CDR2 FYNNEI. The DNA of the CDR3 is TGTGCCAGCAGTGACCGTGGACAGTCGAAAGGCTATGGCTACACCTTC. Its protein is CASSDRGQSKGYGYTF.

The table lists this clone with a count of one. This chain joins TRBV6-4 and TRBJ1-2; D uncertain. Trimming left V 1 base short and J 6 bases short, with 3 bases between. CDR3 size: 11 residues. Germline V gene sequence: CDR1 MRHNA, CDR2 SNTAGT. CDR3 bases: TGTGCCAGCAGTGACTTTAATGGCTACACCTTC. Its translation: CASSDFNGYTF.

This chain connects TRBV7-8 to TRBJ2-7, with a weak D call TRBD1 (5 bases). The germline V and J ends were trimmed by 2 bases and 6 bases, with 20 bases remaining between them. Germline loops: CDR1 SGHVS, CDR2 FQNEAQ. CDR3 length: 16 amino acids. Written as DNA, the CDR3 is TGTGCCAGCAGCTTATTGCCAGGGAAGACGGTTGGCGAGCAGTACGTC. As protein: CASSLLPGKTVGEQYV.

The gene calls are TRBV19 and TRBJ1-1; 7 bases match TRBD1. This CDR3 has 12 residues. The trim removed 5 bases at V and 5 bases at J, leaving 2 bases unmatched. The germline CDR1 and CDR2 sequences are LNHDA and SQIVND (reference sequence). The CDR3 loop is CASSLGQTEAFF. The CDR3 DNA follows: TGTGCCAGTAGTTTGGGACAGACTGAAGCTTTCTTT.